These 17 T cell receptor beta chains originate from one sample sequenced in a study of cytomegalovirus exposure and HLA in healthy donors. Amplification used 60 Vbeta primers and 13 Jbeta primers. Libraries were prepared by immunoSEQ multiplex PCR; TCRdb keeps only in-frame clonotypes and omits some of them. The table includes some 110,000 clones, about 13% detected once. The sample comprised PBMCs. The origin of the receptors is a man aged 35 to 55 in good health and CMV-seropositive.

Only a few counts were recorded for this clone. The chain recombines TRBV5-1 with TRBJ2-2, with 8 bases matching TRBD1. CDR3 length: 19 residues. In germline, CDR1 is SGHRS, CDR2 YFSETQ. The V and J ends lost 0 bases and 3 bases, in that order; junction bases with no gene match: 13. In DNA form, the CDR3 reads TGCGCCAGCAGCTTGGACTCTGCAACAGGGGGTTATTACACCGGGGAGCTGTTTTTT. Translation gives CASSLDSATGGYYTGELFF.

This chain uses TRBV29-1 with TRBJ2-5, with D perhaps matching TRBD1 (5 bases). V lost 7 bases, J lost 5 bases, and 20 bases lay in between. This CDR3 has 14 residues. Germline V CDR1 and CDR2: SQVTM, ANQGSEA. CDR3 coding DNA: TGCAGCGCAAGACAGACATCGGGTGGTGAGACCCAGTACTTC. It yields the protein CSARQTSGGETQYF.

This clone was picked up a small number of times. V gene TRBV7-9 combines with J gene TRBJ1-1, with D perhaps TRBD1 (5 bases). This CDR3 is 15 amino acids long. The V end lost 3 bases, the J end lost 2 bases, and 13 bases lay between the germline ends. Germline CDR1 SEHNR, CDR2 FQNEAQ (reference sequence). This CDR3 is CASSFLTGPNTEAFF. DNA for the CDR3: TGTGCCAGCAGCTTTTTAACAGGACCTAACACTGAAGCTTTCTTT.

This clone was found a few times. This chain uses TRBV2 with TRBJ2-7; 10 bases are shared with TRBD2. The CDR3 sequence is 15 residues long. V lost 1 base to trimming and J lost 7 bases; unmatched junction nucleotides: 7. The germline V gene encodes CDR1 SNHLY and CDR2 FYNNEI. CDR3 residues: CASSEDTSGTGEQYF. The DNA for the CDR3 is TGTGCCAGCAGTGAAGATACTAGCGGGACTGGGGAGCAGTACTTC.

In this sample, this clone turned up a few times. The chain couples TRBV11-3 to TRBJ2-3; the D gene is possibly TRBD2 (5 bases). Trimming left V 3 bases short and J 1 base short, with 11 bases between. CDR1 is SGHNT, CDR2 YENEEA, per germline. The CDR3 extends over 15 amino acids. For the CDR3, the DNA is TGTGCCAGCAGCTTTCGGGGATTTGGCACAGATACGCAGTATTTT. Residues: CASSFRGFGTDTQYF.

This clone was counted between two and nine times. The rearrangement links TRBV9 to TRBJ2-3; 8 nucleotides line up with TRBD2. The trim removed 3 bases at V and 6 bases at J, leaving 9 bases unmatched. Germline V gene lookup returns CDR1 SGDLS and CDR2 YYNGEE. This CDR3 is 15 amino acids long. This CDR3 reads CASSAGTRIPDTQYF. The CDR3 DNA follows: TGTGCCAGCAGCGCGGGGACTAGGATTCCGGATACGCAGTATTTT.

As concerns this clone: The sample has other DNA sequences that encode this CDR3 too. The chain is built from TRBV9 and TRBJ1-1; D is perhaps TRBD1 (5 bases). The germline V gene encodes CDR1 SGDLS and CDR2 YYNGEE. V was clipped by 4 bases and J by 1 base, with 23 bases between them. The CDR3 runs to 18 residues. CDR3 in amino acids: CASSSPRGRRLWNTEAFF. The CDR3 DNA reads as TGTGCCAGCAGCTCACCTAGGGGCAGGCGGCTATGGAACACTGAAGCTTTCTTT.

The chain joins TRBV19 to TRBJ2-1, with TRBD2 matching 7 bases. Losses at the gene ends were 4 bases for V and 6 bases for J; bases not matched to a gene: 6. Germline V gene lookup returns CDR1 LNHDA and CDR2 SQIVND (reference sequence). This CDR3 region has 14 residues. CDR3 protein: CASSSPGGSNEQFF. CDR3 bases: TGTGCCAGTAGTAGCCCGGGAGGCTCCAATGAGCAGTTCTTC.

This clone was detected a few times. The chain is built from TRBV19 and TRBJ2-3, with D uncertain. With 5 bases removed from V and 4 bases from J, the gap between germline ends came to 7 bases. CDR1 and CDR2 (germline): LNHDA, SQIVND (reference sequence). CDR3 length: 12 amino acids. In nucleotides, the CDR3 is TGTGCCAGTAGTTTCGGGTCAGATACGCAGTATTTT. Translating gives CASSFGSDTQYF.

V gene TRBV5-6 combines with J gene TRBJ2-5, with TRBD2 matching over 11 bases. Germline V gene data show CDR1 as SGHDT and CDR2 as YYEEEE. There are 14 residues in the CDR3. V lost 5 bases and J lost 7; bases outside the gene matches: 7. The CDR3, as DNA: TGTGCCAGCAGAATAGCGGGAGGGCGTGTGACCCAGTACTTC. This gives the protein CASRIAGGRVTQYF.

This clone was seen a few times. The chain uses TRBV29-1 and TRBJ1-2; TRBD1 matches at 8 bases. The V gene end was trimmed by 6 bases and the J gene end by 8 bases; junction bases not matched to a gene: 14. Germline loops: CDR1 SQVTM, CDR2 ANQGSEA. This CDR3 is built from 14 residues. This chain's CDR3 is CSVLTTDRVWGYTF. The CDR3 DNA follows: TGCAGCGTCCTAACTACGGACAGGGTATGGGGCTACACCTTC.

The CDR3 nucleotides read TGTGCCAGCAGTTTACGGGGGGCAGGCACTGAAGCTTTCTTT. This translates into CASSLRGAGTEAFF. This chain links TRBV27 with TRBJ1-1; D is possibly TRBD1 (6 bases). The germline V gene encodes CDR1 MNHEY and CDR2 SMNVEV (reference sequence). Trimming took 2 bases from V and 4 from J, leaving 11 bases between them. This CDR3 has 14 amino acids.

This rearrangement joins TRBV6-1 to TRBJ1-2, with 7 positions matching TRBD1. From germline, CDR1 is MNHNS and CDR2 SASEGT. The CDR3 spans 14 residues. Germline trimming cut 3 bases from V and 4 bases from J; bases unmatched to any gene: 5. Here the CDR3 DNA reads TGTGCCAGCAGTGAGCCCGGACAGGCCTATGGCTACACCTTC. Its translation: CASSEPGQAYGYTF.

There are a few counts of this clone. The chain is built from TRBV2 and TRBJ1-5; the D is unclear. CDR1 SNHLY and CDR2 FYNNEI come from the germline V gene. V lost 1 base and J lost 7, with 8 bases in between. The CDR3 consists of 13 residues. Written as DNA, the CDR3 is TGTGCCAGCAGTGAAGGGCTCGTACAGCCCCAGCATTTT. This gives the protein CASSEGLVQPQHF.

This rearrangement joins TRBV6-1 to TRBJ1-5; D is ambiguous. V lost 5 bases, J lost 5 bases, and 13 bases lay in between. From germline, CDR1 is MNHNS and CDR2 SASEGT. The CDR3 sequence is 14 residues long. CDR3 amino acids: CASSFSNRDQPQHF. CDR3 in DNA: TGTGCCAGCAGTTTCTCAAACCGGGATCAGCCCCAGCATTTT.

This clone was seen repeatedly, ten times or more. The V gene is TRBV19, the J gene TRBJ2-1; D is possibly TRBD1 (6 bases). CDR3 length: 16 amino acids. Looked up from germline, CDR1 is LNHDA and CDR2 is SQIVND (reference sequence). The V end was cut by 8 bases, the J end by 4 bases, with 21 bases between. CDR3 loop: CASSQGRAPPYNEQFF. As DNA, the CDR3 is TGTGCCAGTTCTCAGGGGCGGGCACCACCTTACAATGAGCAGTTCTTC.

This clone was detected a few times. V usage is TRBV4-1 and J usage is TRBJ1-2; 9 nucleotides agree with TRBD1. Germline trimming cut 0 bases from V and 6 bases from J; bases unmatched to any gene: 8. Germline V gene lookup returns CDR1 MGHRA and CDR2 YSYEKL. The CDR3 spans 16 residues. The CDR3 DNA reads as TGCGCCAGCAGCCAAGATACCGACAGGGGGATAGATGGCTACACCTTC. Its protein is CASSQDTDRGIDGYTF.